This T cell receptor beta chain was obtained from a study of blood T cell repertoires in COVID-19. Study at large: COVID-19 samples, acute and convalescent, were from the United States, Italy and Spain. Sources were T cells, B-cell-depleted T cells, or PBMCs; the material itself was cDNA or gDNA.

Source study methods: Reference gene primer amplification yielded estimated nucleated cell counts. Clones were read by immunoSEQ multiplex PCR, and TCRdb kept only the in-frame ones, dropping some. V and J calls and clone size follow that table, whereas D and trimming were derived from the DNA. The repertoire holds about half a million clones, with approximately 83% as singletons. This receptor was obtained from a human donor in a cohort sampled during active COVID-19. The material sequenced was peripheral blood.

CDR3 loop: CASSVGSPIRETQYF. The CDR3 DNA reads as TGTGCCAGCAGCGTAGGAAGTCCCATTCGGGAGACCCAGTACTTC. The V gene is TRBV9, the J gene TRBJ2-5; D is ambiguous. CDR1 SGDLS and CDR2 YYNGEE come from the germline V gene. This CDR3 contains 15 residues. V lost 0 bases and J lost 5, with 14 bases in between.